This T cell receptor beta chain was sequenced in a study of T-cell reconstitution after alpha-beta-depleted transplantation in children (dated by TCRdb to 2016 to 2017). For the study in its entirety: Using TCR repertoire profiling, the study followed T-cell immune reconstitution in a quantitative way in children after TCRalphabeta/CD19-depleted allogeneic hematopoietic cell transplantation.

This clonotype was picked up one time. Its target antigen remains unknown. One base away there is no much larger clone; base qualities are not given. One read represents weak support. Library generation was performed with PCR. TCRdb names Illumina HiSeq 2500 as the instrument used. TCR library preparation used molecular barcoding, with unique molecular identifiers applied to normalize quantification of the TCRbeta repertoire. TCRdb applied fastp at Q25 and MiXCR to the public reads, then kept only in-frame beta chains. Each record represents a unique CDR3 protein, reported with the most common genes and DNA among its rows. Counted in this sample were 490,000 or so distinct CDR3 sequences; about 12% of them appeared once. The ten most abundant clones make up about 6% of the sample. V gives up 1 base and J gives up 0 bases, and the segment between their germline ends measures 11 bases. For CDR1 and CDR2, the germline V gene (reference sequence) lists DFQATT and SNEGSKA. The cysteine opens and the phenylalanine closes a CDR3 of 15 amino acids. Just the 45-base CDR3 DNA is kept, in frame starting at base 1.

This sequence uses TRBV20-1 and TRBJ2-3, with no D gene named confidently. The sequence derives from a human donor who donated a stem cell graft to a child with combined immunodeficiency. The specimen was PBMCs from the stem cell graft donor, collected from the stem cell graft. DNA sequence: TGCAGTGCTAGAGCTACTCAGTCTAGCACAGATACGCAGTATTTT. Translated, this gives CSARATQSSTDTQYF.